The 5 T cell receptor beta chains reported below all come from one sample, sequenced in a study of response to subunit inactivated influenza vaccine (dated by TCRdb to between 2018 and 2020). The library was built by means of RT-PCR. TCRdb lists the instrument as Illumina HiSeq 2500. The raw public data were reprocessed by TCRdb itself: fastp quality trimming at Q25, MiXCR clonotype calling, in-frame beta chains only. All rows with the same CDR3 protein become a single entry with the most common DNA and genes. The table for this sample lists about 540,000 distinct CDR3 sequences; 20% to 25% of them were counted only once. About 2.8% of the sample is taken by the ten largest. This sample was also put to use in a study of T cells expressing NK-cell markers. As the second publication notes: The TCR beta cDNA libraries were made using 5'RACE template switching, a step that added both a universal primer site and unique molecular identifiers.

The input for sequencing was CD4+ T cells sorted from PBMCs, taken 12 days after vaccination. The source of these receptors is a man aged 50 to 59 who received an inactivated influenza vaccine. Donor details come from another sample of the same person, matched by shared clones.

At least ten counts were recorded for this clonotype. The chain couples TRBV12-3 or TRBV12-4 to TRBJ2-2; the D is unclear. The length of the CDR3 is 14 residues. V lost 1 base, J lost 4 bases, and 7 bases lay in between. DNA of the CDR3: TGTGCCAGCAGTTTAGGGTCTCGCACCGGGGAGCTGTTTTTT. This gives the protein CASSLGSRTGELFF.

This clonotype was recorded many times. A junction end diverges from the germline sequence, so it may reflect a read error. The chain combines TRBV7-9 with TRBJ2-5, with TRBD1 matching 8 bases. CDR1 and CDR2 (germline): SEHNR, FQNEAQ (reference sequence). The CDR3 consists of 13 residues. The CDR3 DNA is TGCGCCAGCAGCTCCAGGGGGCTCGAGACCCAGTACTTC. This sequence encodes CASSSRGLETQYF.

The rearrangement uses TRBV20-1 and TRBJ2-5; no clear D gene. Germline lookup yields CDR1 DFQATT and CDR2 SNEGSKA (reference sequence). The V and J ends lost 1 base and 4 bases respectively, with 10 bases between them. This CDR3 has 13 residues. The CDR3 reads CSARVIGPETQYF. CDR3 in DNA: TGCAGTGCTAGAGTTATAGGCCCAGAGACCCAGTACTTC.

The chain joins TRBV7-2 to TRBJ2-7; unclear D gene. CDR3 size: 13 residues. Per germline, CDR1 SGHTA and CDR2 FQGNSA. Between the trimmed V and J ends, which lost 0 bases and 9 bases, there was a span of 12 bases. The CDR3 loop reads CASSLAQDSRQYF. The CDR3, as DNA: TGTGCCAGCAGCTTAGCCCAGGATAGCCGGCAGTACTTC.

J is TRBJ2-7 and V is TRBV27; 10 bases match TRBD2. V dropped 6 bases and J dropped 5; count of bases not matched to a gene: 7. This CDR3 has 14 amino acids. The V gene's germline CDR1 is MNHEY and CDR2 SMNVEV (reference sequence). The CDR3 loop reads CASRKSGRVNEQYF. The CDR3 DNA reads TGTGCCAGCAGGAAAAGCGGGAGGGTCAACGAGCAGTACTTC.